The clone carrying this T cell receptor (beta chain) was detected once. The antigen remains unidentified. This sample stems from a study of cytomegalovirus exposure and HLA in healthy donors. Background on the study: From donors who were HLA-typed, an early data release held approximately 80 million unique TCRs. Study-level points and caveats: Accurate prediction of most subjects' HLA-A and HLA-B alleles from TCR beta sequences was reported. In vitro, a few CMV-associated chains proved specific for CMV antigens.

Amplification used 60 Vbeta primers and 13 Jbeta primers. The protocol was immunoSEQ multiplex PCR, while the TCRdb copy is restricted to in-frame clones and leaves out a portion. The top ten clones hold approximately 0.26% of a sample with roughly 180,000 clones, about four fifths of them seen once. V lost 9 bases and J lost 2; bases outside the gene matches: 4. The CDR3 sequence is 12 residues long. In germline, CDR1 is SGDLS, CDR2 YYNGEE. The receptor's source is a boy aged 5-17 years in good health and CMV-seronegative. V is TRBV9 and J is TRBJ1-2; 7 positions match TRBD1. What was sequenced was PBMCs. The CDR3 DNA reads TGTGCCACCTGGGACAGAAACTATGGCTACACCTTC. This translates into CATWDRNYGYTF. Supplemented by reference TRBV9 and TRBJ1-2, the full variable domain reads DSGVTQTPKHLITATGQRVTLRCSPRSGDLSVYWYQQSLDQGLQFLIQYYNGEERAKGNILERFSAQQFPDLHSELNLSSLELGDSALYFCATWDRNYGYTFGSGTRLTVV.